This T cell receptor beta chain originates from a study of blood T cell repertoires in COVID-19. With respect to this clone: A junction boundary mismatches the germline segment, possibly from a read error.

The length of the CDR3 is 15 residues. Per the germline V gene, CDR1 is SQVTM and CDR2 is ANQGSEA. In the original analysis: Reference gene primer amplification yielded estimated nucleated cell counts. Clones were sequenced by immunoSEQ multiplex PCR, and TCRdb holds only the in-frame ones, with some missing. Clonal size and the V and J genes are those of that table, whereas D and trimming came from the DNA. The data show a few hundred thousand clones, nearly 90% seen once. Followed over time, Seattle patients had been enrolled while infection was active. The rearrangement uses TRBV29-1 and TRBJ1-1; possible D gene TRBD1, 5 bases. The receptor's source is a woman aged 60-70 years with COVID-19, enrolled during active disease. The sample taken for sequencing was peripheral blood. The CDR3 here is CSVEDQQGSSTEAFF. In DNA, the CDR3 is TGCAGCGTCGAAGACCAGCAGGGATCGAGCACTGAAGCTTTCTTT.